Each of the 29 T cell receptor beta chains below was sequenced from the same sample in a study of CD8 T cells in ankylosing spondylitis. TCRdb reanalysed the 5' RACE reads using MiXCR and keeps one entry per CDR3 protein. The sample lists about 36,000 distinct CDR3 sequences, 5.5% to 7.5% occurring once. The material sequenced was blood, either unsorted or a sorted T cell fraction (not recorded which). These receptor sequences come from a male donor with ankylosing spondylitis or in good health (not recorded which).

This chain uses TRBV6-1 with TRBJ2-5; D is possibly TRBD1 (5 bases). Per the germline V gene, CDR1 is MNHNS and CDR2 is SASEGT. The V end was cut by 6 bases, the J end by 3 bases, with 23 bases between. The CDR3 contains 17 residues. The CDR3 DNA reads TGTGCCAGCAGCCGACTGATGGGCAGGGAAGTGGAAGAGACCCAGTACTTC. Encoded protein: CASSRLMGREVEETQYF.

The table lists this clonotype with a few counts. The chain recombines TRBV7-2 with TRBJ2-3, with TRBD2 matching 7 bases. Germline values: CDR1 SGHTA, CDR2 FQGNSA. The CDR3 is made up of 16 amino acids. Trimming at V came to 0 bases and at J to 6 bases, leaving 9 bases not matched to a gene. CDR3 nucleotides: TGTGCCAGCAGCTTAGCGGGGACTACGGCGGGGGATACGCAGTATTTT. Translated: CASSLAGTTAGDTQYF.

The table lists this clonotype with many counts. The chain is built from TRBV6-1 and TRBJ2-5; no definite D call. Germline loops: CDR1 MNHNS, CDR2 SASEGT. Trimming took off 6 bases at V and 5 bases at J, with 13 bases between the two ends. This CDR3 spans 13 amino acids. CDR3 residues: CASRSLPEETQYF. For the CDR3, the DNA is TGTGCCAGCAGGTCCCTCCCTGAGGAGACCCAGTACTTC.

This clonotype was seen repeatedly, ten times or more. Here the CDR3 DNA reads TGTGCCAGCAGCTTGCATATGAACACTGAAGCTTTCTTT. Protein product: CASSLHMNTEAFF. This rearrangement joins TRBV7-2 to TRBJ1-1; D call uncertain. The CDR3 has 13 amino acids. CDR1 and CDR2 (germline): SGHTA, FQGNSA. V was cut by 3 bases and J by 0 bases, with 5 bases left in between.

This clonotype was counted ten times or more. The V call is TRBV12-3 or TRBV12-4, the J call TRBJ1-1; TRBD1 might be the D (6 bases). Trimming took 7 bases from V and 0 from J, leaving 9 bases between them. This CDR3 spans 13 amino acids. The CDR3 here is CASIGQLNTEAFF. For the CDR3, the DNA is TGTGCCAGCATCGGACAGCTGAACACTGAAGCTTTCTTT.

There are many counts of this clonotype. V gene TRBV10-3 combines with J gene TRBJ2-2; D possibly corresponds to TRBD1 (5 bases). There are 16 residues in the CDR3. V shed 0 bases and J shed 5 bases, with 13 bases lying between them. Germline V lookup: CDR1 ENHRY, CDR2 SYGVKD. CDR3 bases: TGTGCCATCAGTGAGTCAAGGGGTTTCGGGACCGGGGAGCTGTTTTTT. As protein: CAISESRGFGTGELFF.

This clonotype was seen only a few times. The chain recombines TRBV11-3 with TRBJ2-5; 10 bases line up with TRBD2. This CDR3 spans 16 amino acids. CDR1 is SGHNT, CDR2 YENEEA, per germline. J gave up 2 bases and V 5 bases, and 8 bases lay outside the gene matches. The CDR3 nucleotides are TGTGCCAGCAGCATGGGAGGACTAGCGGTACAAGAGACCCAGTACTTC. It specifies CASSMGGLAVQETQYF.

Sample share makes this clonotype medium-sized. The V and J genes are TRBV5-1 and TRBJ2-3, with a tentative D call TRBD1 (6 bases). Germline assignment: CDR1 SGHRS and CDR2 YFSETQ. The CDR3 is 16 residues long. V was trimmed by 3 bases and J by 3 bases, leaving 17 bases between them. CDR3 loop: CASSWTALSTTDTQYF. The CDR3 DNA sequence: TGCGCCAGCAGCTGGACAGCTTTATCAACTACAGATACGCAGTATTTT.

This clonotype has at least ten counts. The chain carries TRBV20-1 and TRBJ2-1; 11 bases are a match to TRBD2. The V segment lost 5 bases and the J segment 2 bases; nucleotides outside the gene matches: 2. CDR1 is DFQATT and CDR2 is SNEGSKA in the germline V gene (reference sequence). This CDR3 is built from 14 residues. DNA for the CDR3: TGCAGTGCTTTAGCGGGGGGGACCTACAATGAGCAGTTCTTC. Encoded protein: CSALAGGTYNEQFF.

In this sample, this clonotype turned up many times. J is TRBJ1-2 and V is TRBV12-3 or TRBV12-4, with TRBD1 identical over 11 bases. V dropped 10 bases and J dropped 8; count of bases not matched to a gene: 18. There are 16 residues in the CDR3. For the CDR3, the DNA is TGTGCCATCAAAACGATTGGAGGGGGACAGGGGGGCGGCTACACCTTC. Amino acid sequence: CAIKTIGGGQGGGYTF.

This clonotype was found many times. CDR3 sequence (DNA): TGTGCCAGCTCACCATCAGGGAAAGGCTACACCTTC. Protein product: CASSPSGKGYTF. The chain employs TRBV18 and TRBJ1-2; D possibly corresponds to TRBD1 (5 bases). CDR1 is KGHSH, CDR2 LQKENI, per germline. V lost 2 bases and J lost 8, with 9 bases in between. The CDR3 runs 12 residues.

The sample holds many counts of this clonotype. This chain connects TRBV2 to TRBJ2-7; either TRBD1 or TRBD2 may fit D (5 bases each). Germline CDR1 SNHLY, CDR2 FYNNEI. The length of the CDR3 is 15 residues. V lost 3 bases and J lost 8, with 20 bases in between. The CDR3 region is CASSDQGYDLGQQYF. For the CDR3, the DNA is TGTGCCAGCAGTGATCAGGGTTATGATCTGGGACAGCAGTACTTC.

This clonotype was detected ten times or more. The genes are TRBV12-3 or TRBV12-4 and TRBJ2-5; TRBD2 matches 9 bases. The CDR3 runs to 15 residues. V shed 2 bases, J shed 7 bases, and the junction held 8 bases outside the gene matches. The CDR3 sequence: CASSLRASGERTQYF. The CDR3 DNA is TGTGCCAGCAGTTTAAGGGCTAGCGGGGAGAGGACCCAGTACTTC.

This clonotype has a count of ten or more. This chain uses TRBV20-1 with TRBJ2-5, with TRBD1 identical over 10 bases. The length of the CDR3 is 13 residues. J was trimmed by 5 bases and V by 6 bases; bases with no gene match: 6. Germline CDR1 is DFQATT and CDR2 is SNEGSKA (reference sequence). DNA of the CDR3: TGCAGTGCGCGATTGGGACAGGGGGAGACCCAGTACTTC. As protein: CSARLGQGETQYF.

This clonotype has at least ten counts. The chain is built from TRBV11-2 and TRBJ1-6; D gene unclear. Per germline, CDR1 SGHAT and CDR2 FQNNGV. Deletions cut 3 bases from V and 6 bases from J, with 3 bases between. CDR3 length: 12 amino acids. The CDR3, as DNA: TGTGCCAGCAGCTTTAGTAATTCACCCCTCCACTTT. Its translation is CASSFSNSPLHF.

This clonotype was counted at least ten times. The chain carries TRBV5-1 and TRBJ2-7; perhaps TRBD1 as D (6 bases). V was clipped by 2 bases and J by 1 base, with 10 bases between them. The germline V gene has CDR1 SGHRS and CDR2 YFSETQ. The CDR3 totals 14 residues. The DNA for the CDR3 is TGCGCCAGCAGCTTCGGGACACTTTCCTACGAGCAGTACTTC. Protein: CASSFGTLSYEQYF. The full variable domain, completed using reference TRBV5-1 and TRBJ2-7, is KAGVTQTPRYLIKTRGQQVTLSCSPISGHRSVSWYQQTPGQGLQFLFEYFSETQRNKGNFPGRFSGRQFSNSRSEMNVSTLELGDSALYLCASSFGTLSYEQYFGPGTRLTVT.

This clonotype has at least ten counts. This may come from a read error, since a much larger clone is one base off. The chain uses TRBV29-1 and TRBJ1-1, with D possibly matching TRBD1 (6 bases). Germline CDR1 SQVTM, CDR2 ANQGSEA. This CDR3 contains 15 residues. With 4 bases removed from V and 0 bases from J, the gap between germline ends came to 15 bases. The CDR3 DNA sequence: TGCAGCGTTGGGGGCGGGTGGGACATGAACACTGAAGCTTTCTTT. Residues: CSVGGGWDMNTEAFF.

This clonotype was observed many times. The chain couples TRBV20-1 to TRBJ2-3, with 9 positions matching TRBD2. Losses at the gene ends were 3 bases for V and 4 bases for J; bases not matched to a gene: 8. CDR1 and CDR2 from the germline V gene are DFQATT and SNEGSKA (reference sequence). The CDR3 spans 15 residues. The CDR3 nucleotides are TGCAGTGCTAGGGACCTAGCGGGGAGGGCAGATACGCAGTATTTT. Translated: CSARDLAGRADTQYF.

This clonotype was seen many times. This chain connects TRBV6-1 to TRBJ2-3, with no clear D. Germline assignment: CDR1 MNHNS and CDR2 SASEGT. There are 13 residues in the CDR3. Trimming took 5 bases from V and 8 from J, leaving 14 bases between them. The chain's CDR3 is CASSTLMLSTQYF. The CDR3 DNA is TGTGCCAGCAGTACCCTGATGTTGTCTACGCAGTATTTT.

At least ten counts were recorded for this clonotype. This sequence joins TRBV5-1 and TRBJ2-3; no clear D gene. Germline V CDR1 and CDR2: SGHRS, YFSETQ. Trimming cost V 0 bases and J 0 bases, with 2 bases left between them. This CDR3 is built from 13 residues. CDR3 amino acids: CASSLASTDTQYF. DNA of the CDR3: TGCGCCAGCAGCTTGGCTAGCACAGATACGCAGTATTTT.

This clonotype was picked up many times. V is TRBV20-1 and J is TRBJ2-1; 8 bases match TRBD2. Germline CDR1 reads DFQATT; CDR2 reads SNEGSKA (reference sequence). With 4 bases clipped from V and 0 bases from J, the junction kept 2 bases outside the gene matches. This CDR3 has 14 amino acids. DNA for the CDR3: TGCAGTGCTATGAGCGGGAGCTCCTACAATGAGCAGTTCTTC. Its translation is CSAMSGSSYNEQFF.

This clonotype was counted at least ten times. The chain links TRBV27 to TRBJ2-7; D could derive from TRBD1 or TRBD2 (5 bases each). This CDR3 has 14 residues. V lost 4 bases to trimming and J lost 3 bases, with 13 bases between them. CDR1 is MNHEY and CDR2 is SMNVEV in the germline V gene (reference sequence). CDR3 region: CASSWGNLNYEQYF. CDR3 nucleotides: TGTGCCAGCAGTTGGGGGAATTTAAACTACGAGCAGTACTTC.

This clonotype was seen ten or more times. The chain employs TRBV6-5 and TRBJ1-4, with D hard to call. The germline gives CDR1 MNHEY, CDR2 SVGAGI. Deletions cut 4 bases from V and 13 bases from J, with 16 bases between. The CDR3 has 13 residues. CDR3 nucleotide sequence: TGTGCCAGCAGTTCGCCCCCGGAAGGTATACTGTTTTTT. It specifies CASSSPPEGILFF.

This clonotype showed up many times. The rearrangement uses TRBV6-2 or TRBV6-3 and TRBJ2-1, with D perhaps matching TRBD1 or TRBD2 (5 bases each). This CDR3 has 13 amino acids. V gave up 5 bases and J gave up 6 bases, with 11 bases separating them. The germline V gene encodes CDR1 MNHEY and CDR2 SVGEGT. The CDR3 region has the DNA TGTGCCAGCAGTACGAGGGGAATCAATGAGCAGTTCTTC. This gives the protein CASSTRGINEQFF.

This clonotype was picked up many times. V is TRBV5-1 and J is TRBJ2-3; the D call may be TRBD1 or TRBD2 (5 bases each). Per the germline V gene, CDR1 is SGHRS and CDR2 is YFSETQ. V lost 4 bases, J lost 0 bases, and 12 bases lay in between. This CDR3 has 15 amino acids. The CDR3 nucleotides are TGCGCCAGCAGCCCCGGGACGGCTAGCACAGATACGCAGTATTTT. Its protein product is CASSPGTASTDTQYF.

This clonotype occurred many times. The chain couples TRBV29-1 to TRBJ1-1; D not certain. There are 13 residues in the CDR3. The germline CDR1 and CDR2 sequences are SQVTM and ANQGSEA. V was shortened by 4 bases and J by 0 bases, with 9 bases between the two germline ends. In DNA, the CDR3 is TGCAGCGTTGGAGGAGTACTGAACACTGAAGCTTTCTTT. This encodes CSVGGVLNTEAFF.

This clonotype occurred many times. The V gene is TRBV9, the J gene TRBJ1-1; D not resolved. CDR1 and CDR2 from the germline V gene are SGDLS and YYNGEE. V lost 0 bases, J lost 0 bases, and 12 bases lay in between. The CDR3 contains 16 residues. CDR3 residues: CASSVDGEGLNTEAFF. In DNA form, the CDR3 reads TGTGCCAGCAGCGTAGACGGAGAAGGGCTGAACACTGAAGCTTTCTTT.

This clonotype was seen at least ten times. The V and J genes are TRBV2 and TRBJ2-1, with 9 bases fitting TRBD1. Germline V CDR1 and CDR2: SNHLY, FYNNEI. The CDR3 is 15 amino acids. V was clipped by 6 bases and J by 4 bases; unmatched bases: 7. The CDR3 loop reads CASSPVGTGYNEQFF. CDR3 nucleotide sequence: TGTGCCAGCAGCCCGGTTGGGACAGGGTACAATGAGCAGTTCTTC.

The chain uses TRBV20-1 and TRBJ1-2; a weak D match, TRBD1 (5 bases). V lost 6 bases, J lost 5 bases, and 19 bases lay in between. The CDR3 covers 14 residues. Per the germline V gene, CDR1 is DFQATT and CDR2 is SNEGSKA (reference sequence). The CDR3 nucleotides read TGCAGTGCGAGTCAAGACAGCAACATGTATGGCTACACCTTC. The encoded protein is CSASQDSNMYGYTF.